The 27 T cell receptor beta chains in this list originate from one sample, sequenced in a study of blood T cell repertoires in COVID-19. Using immunoSEQ multiplex PCR, the repertoire was profiled, and TCRdb retains in-frame clones only, with some absent. The sample holds fewer than 350,000 clones, approximately 90% seen once. Sequenced input: PBMCs or T cells enriched from blood (not recorded which). The receptors originated from a woman in her thirties or forties with acute COVID-19.

This chain links TRBV6-5 with TRBJ2-1; D perhaps matches TRBD1 (6 bases). The CDR3 covers 15 residues. CDR1 and CDR2 (germline): MNHEY, SVGAGI. Trimming removed 6 bases from V and 0 bases from J, with 12 bases in between. CDR3 region: CASSRQGNSYNEQFF. CDR3 nucleotide sequence: TGTGCCAGCAGCAGGCAGGGGAACTCCTACAATGAGCAGTTCTTC.

The chain couples TRBV15 to TRBJ2-2; TRBD1 matches 9 bases. CDR3 length: 15 amino acids. CDR1 is LNHNV, CDR2 YYDKDF, per germline (reference sequence). The V gene end was trimmed by 1 base and the J gene end by 5 bases; junction bases not matched to a gene: 2. For the CDR3, the DNA is TGTGCCACCAGCAGAGGGGACAGGGAGACCGGGGAGCTGTTTTTT. Residues: CATSRGDRETGELFF.

The chain links TRBV13 to TRBJ2-5; D is unclear. V lost 1 base and J lost 5, with 11 bases in between. Germline loops: CDR1 PRHDT, CDR2 FYEKMQ (reference sequence). The CDR3 spans 14 residues. CDR3: CASSLAARLETQYF. CDR3 bases: TGTGCCAGCAGCTTAGCCGCGCGGTTGGAGACCCAGTACTTC. The full variable domain, in which reference TRBV13 and TRBJ2-5 provide the parts outside the CDR3, is AAGVIQSPRHLIKEKRETATLKCYPIPRHDTVYWYQQGPGQDPQFLISFYEKMQSDKGSIPDRFSAQQFSDYHSELNMSSLELGDSALYFCASSLAARLETQYFGPGTRLLVL.

This clone was counted once. The chain carries TRBV3-1 (or the pseudogene TRBV3-2) and TRBJ1-5; 10 nucleotides align to TRBD1. CDR3 size: 16 residues. Trimming removed 2 bases from V and 6 bases from J; junction bases left unmatched: 7. Germline loops: CDR1 LGHDT, CDR2 YNNKEL (reference sequence). The DNA of the CDR3 is TGTGCCAGCAGCCAAAGCGACAGGGGGCTAGGTCAGCCCCAGCATTTT. Translating it yields CASSQSDRGLGQPQHF.

The chain uses TRBV3-1 (or the pseudogene TRBV3-2) and TRBJ2-4, with D possibly being TRBD1 (5 bases). Per germline, CDR1 LGHDT and CDR2 YNNKEL (reference sequence). This CDR3 is built from 15 residues. Trimming left V 3 bases short and J 3 bases short, with 12 bases between. This CDR3 reads CASSHQGFDKNIQYF. As DNA, the CDR3 is TGTGCCAGCAGCCACCAGGGATTCGACAAAAACATTCAGTACTTC.

The chain uses TRBV14 and TRBJ2-1, with 10 bases that match TRBD1. CDR3 size: 16 residues. The V and J ends lost 1 base and 8 bases, in that order; junction bases with no gene match: 8. Looked up from germline, CDR1 is SGHDN and CDR2 is FVKESK. DNA of the CDR3: TGTGCCAGCAGCCAAGCCGGGACAGGGGTATTCCATGAGCAGTTCTTC. Translating gives CASSQAGTGVFHEQFF.

V gene TRBV27 combines with J gene TRBJ1-2, with D unresolved. CDR1 MNHEY and CDR2 SMNVEV come from the germline V gene (reference sequence). The CDR3 spans 13 residues. The germline V and J ends were trimmed by 3 bases and 7 bases, with 12 bases remaining between them. This CDR3 reads CASSFGVLGGYTF. The CDR3 region has the DNA TGTGCCAGCAGTTTCGGGGTATTAGGTGGCTACACCTTC.

This chain uses TRBV7-2 with TRBJ2-3; 8 positions match TRBD1. The CDR3 totals 14 residues. Germline CDR1 and CDR2: SGHTA and FQGNSA. Losses at the gene ends were 1 base for V and 7 bases for J; bases not matched to a gene: 4. In DNA form, the CDR3 reads TGTGCCAGCAGCTTAGATTGGACAGGGCATACGCAGTATTTT. Its translation: CASSLDWTGHTQYF.

In its sample, this clone was seen a few times. V usage is TRBV18 and J usage is TRBJ2-7, with 7 positions matching TRBD2. From germline, CDR1 is KGHSH and CDR2 LQKENI. Losses at the gene ends were 0 bases for V and 9 bases for J; bases not matched to a gene: 8. This CDR3 contains 14 residues. CDR3 sequence: CASSPPGGGSAQYF. Here the CDR3 DNA reads TGTGCCAGCTCACCACCTGGCGGGGGTTCCGCGCAGTACTTC.

This clone is a singleton in its sample. CDR3: CAWSSGSGLRSPLHF. CDR3 DNA sequence: TGTGCCTGGAGCTCCGGTTCAGGGCTTCGGTCACCCCTCCACTTT. This chain uses TRBV30 with TRBJ1-6; TRBD1 might be the D (5 bases). The CDR3 is 15 residues long. Trimming pared 3 bases from V and 10 bases from J, leaving 19 bases between. Germline values: CDR1 GTSNPN, CDR2 SVGIG (reference sequence).

This CDR3 reads CASNLLAGAQNEQFF. The CDR3 DNA sequence: TGTGCCAGCAACCTCCTAGCGGGGGCCCAAAATGAGCAGTTCTTC. The chain links TRBV28 to TRBJ2-1, with 10 bases aligning to TRBD2. Germline V CDR1 and CDR2: MDHEN, SYDVKM. V gave up 7 bases and J gave up 7 bases; unmatched junction bases: 10. The CDR3 loop spans 15 amino acids.

V and J are TRBV4-3 and TRBJ2-7, with TRBD1 identical over 7 bases. There are 13 residues in the CDR3. J gave up 6 bases and V 1 base, and 3 bases lay outside the gene matches. The germline CDR1 and CDR2 sequences are LGHNA and YSLEER. For the CDR3, the DNA is TGCGCCAGCAGCCAAGGGACAGGCCTCGAGCAGTACTTC. This codes for CASSQGTGLEQYF.

J is TRBJ2-7 and V is TRBV10-1; the match to TRBD2 covers 16 bases. Germline loops: CDR1 WNHNN, CDR2 SYGVQD (reference sequence). This CDR3 has 16 residues. V trimming: 7 bases; J trimming: 3 bases; junction bases outside the gene matches: 6. The CDR3 DNA follows: TGCGCCAGCACATCGGGACTAGCGGGAGGGAGCTACGAGCAGTACTTC. This gives the protein CASTSGLAGGSYEQYF.

The rearrangement uses TRBV9 and TRBJ2-1; the D is unclear. The CDR3 sequence is 15 residues long. The germline gives CDR1 SGDLS, CDR2 YYNGEE. The germline V and J ends were trimmed by 0 bases and 0 bases, with 7 bases remaining between them. The CDR3 here is CASSVGLGSYNEQFF. As DNA, the CDR3 is TGTGCCAGCAGCGTAGGCCTAGGCTCCTACAATGAGCAGTTCTTC.

The gene calls are TRBV30 and TRBJ1-2; D remains ambiguous. Looked up from germline, CDR1 is GTSNPN and CDR2 is SVGIG (reference sequence). This CDR3 contains 13 residues. In nucleotides, the CDR3 is TGTGCTAGCGGAGACACCCTGAACGGTGGCTACACCTTC. Its protein is CASGDTLNGGYTF. The full variable domain, with the rest looked up from reference TRBV30 and TRBJ1-2, is SQTIHQWPATLVQPVGSPLSLECTVEGTSNPNLYWYRQAAGRGLQLLFYSVGIGQISSEVPQNLSASRPQDRQFILSSKKLLLSDSGFYLCASGDTLNGGYTFGSGTRLTVV.

V is TRBV7-6 and J is TRBJ1-2; no definite D call. Trimming shortened V by 4 bases and J by 0 bases, and 6 bases separated the two germline ends. Looked up from germline, CDR1 is SGHVS and CDR2 is FNYEAQ. CDR3 length equals 13 residues. The CDR3: CASSSQTNYGYTF. CDR3 nucleotide sequence: TGTGCCAGCAGCTCCCAGACTAACTATGGCTACACCTTC.

Comment on this clone: At the DNA level, this CDR3 is encoded by other sequences in the same sample as well. V is TRBV28 and J is TRBJ1-2; D gene uncertain. This CDR3 region has 12 residues. V was cut by 2 bases and J by 5 bases, with 6 bases left in between. CDR1 is MDHEN, CDR2 SYDVKM, per germline. In nucleotides, the CDR3 is TGTGCCAGCAGTTTACCGGGGTATGGCTACACCTTC. It translates to CASSLPGYGYTF.

This clone appeared once. This chain uses TRBV2 with TRBJ2-7; D may be TRBD1 (6 bases). The ends were cut back, 4 bases at V and 5 bases at J, with 15 bases in the middle. CDR3 length: 14 residues. Germline V gene sequence: CDR1 SNHLY, CDR2 FYNNEI. The CDR3 is CASSAGAGFNEQYF. CDR3 sequence (DNA): TGTGCCAGCAGTGCAGGGGCAGGGTTTAACGAGCAGTACTTC.

The J gene is TRBJ2-7, the V gene TRBV18; possibly TRBD1 for D (5 bases). V lost 3 bases and J lost 2, with 14 bases in between. Germline V gene data show CDR1 as KGHSH and CDR2 as LQKENI. The CDR3 is 15 residues long. Written as DNA, the CDR3 is TGTGCCAGCTCACCGGGAAGGGGTCCTCCCTACGAGCAGTACTTC. It translates to CASSPGRGPPYEQYF. Complete variable domain (other parts from reference TRBV18 and TRBJ2-7): NAGVMQNPRHLVRRRGQEARLRCSPMKGHSHVYWYRQLPEEGLKFMVYLQKENIIDESGMPKERFSAEFPKEGPSILRIQQVVRGDSAAYFCASSPGRGPPYEQYFGPGTRLTVT.

The chain combines TRBV5-1 with TRBJ2-7; D gene uncertain. The V gene's germline CDR1 is SGHRS and CDR2 YFSETQ. The V gene lost 4 bases and the J gene lost 0 bases, with 8 bases spanning the gap. This CDR3 is 13 amino acids long. The CDR3 spells CASSGPYSYEQYF. CDR3 nucleotide sequence: TGCGCCAGCAGCGGGCCTTACTCCTACGAGCAGTACTTC.

The chain uses TRBV9 and TRBJ2-1, with a weak D call TRBD2 (6 bases). Trimming pared 2 bases from V and 0 bases from J, leaving 9 bases between. Germline loops: CDR1 SGDLS, CDR2 YYNGEE. The CDR3 runs 15 residues. CDR3 DNA sequence: TGTGCCAGCAGCGTTAGCGGCTACTCCTACAATGAGCAGTTCTTC. It yields the protein CASSVSGYSYNEQFF.

CDR3 nucleotides: TGTGCCAGTAGTATAGCTTACAGGGAGATGTACGAGCAGTACTTC. Translating gives CASSIAYREMYEQYF. The chain carries TRBV19 and TRBJ2-7; D perhaps matches TRBD1 (6 bases). Trimming left V 1 base short and J 4 bases short, with 14 bases between. Germline CDR1 is LNHDA and CDR2 is SQIVND (reference sequence). CDR3 length: 15 amino acids.

The chain is built from TRBV5-6 and TRBJ1-6; D is uncertain. The CDR3 totals 14 residues. Trimming shortened V by 0 bases and J by 10 bases, and 11 bases separated the two germline ends. The germline gives CDR1 SGHDT, CDR2 YYEEEE. The CDR3 coding sequence is TGTGCCAGCAGCTTGGGGCGGAGTGGATCACCCCTCCACTTT. Encoded protein: CASSLGRSGSPLHF.

This clone was found a few times. The chain uses TRBV9 and TRBJ1-2; 8 nucleotides agree with TRBD1. J gave up 7 bases and V 4 bases, and 6 bases lay outside the gene matches. This CDR3 has 13 residues. Germline CDR1 and CDR2: SGDLS and YYNGEE. The CDR3 spells CASSSTGGVGYTF. The CDR3 DNA reads as TGTGCCAGCAGCTCAACAGGGGGTGTTGGCTACACCTTC.

This clone was detected only once. The gene calls are TRBV28 and TRBJ1-2, with D possibly TRBD1 on 6 matching bases. Germline values: CDR1 MDHEN, CDR2 SYDVKM. There are 15 residues in the CDR3. Trimming left V 5 bases short and J 0 bases short, with 13 bases between. The CDR3 region is CASSEPGTTNYGYTF. The CDR3 region has the DNA TGTGCCAGCAGTGAGCCCGGGACAACTAACTATGGCTACACCTTC.

V is TRBV28 and J is TRBJ2-5; no definite D call. CDR1 MDHEN and CDR2 SYDVKM come from the germline V gene. V lost 6 bases and J 5 bases, leaving 10 bases between the germline ends. This CDR3 is 12 amino acids long. The CDR3 here is CASRASWETQYF. The CDR3 coding sequence is TGTGCCAGCAGGGCCTCCTGGGAGACCCAGTACTTC.

The chain recombines TRBV7-9 with TRBJ1-4, with TRBD1 as a possible D gene (6 bases). There are 15 residues in the CDR3. Per the germline V gene, CDR1 is SEHNR and CDR2 is FQNEAQ (reference sequence). V was cut by 6 bases and J by 8 bases, with 19 bases left in between. In DNA, the CDR3 is TGTGCCAGCAGTAAGGGGGGGAGCCAGTGGGAAAAACTGTTTTTT. Amino acid sequence: CASSKGGSQWEKLFF.